This passage covers 6 T cell receptor beta chains from one sample sequenced in a study of cytomegalovirus exposure and HLA in healthy donors. A multiplex PCR was run with 60 Vbeta primers and 13 Jbeta primers. Only in-frame clones appear in the TCRdb table, and some are missing; sequencing was by immunoSEQ multiplex PCR. The table shows hundreds of thousands of clones, with 80% to 90% occurring only once. Sequencing input: PBMCs. The receptors were sampled from a girl aged 2-9 years in good health and CMV-seronegative.

The rearrangement links TRBV6-6 to TRBJ2-7; D remains ambiguous. This CDR3 is 15 amino acids long. Trimming took off 4 bases at V and 3 bases at J, with 16 bases between the two ends. The germline CDR1 and CDR2 sequences are MNHNY and SVGAGI (reference sequence). Here the CDR3 reads CASSSLSRQVYEQYF. The CDR3 nucleotides are TGTGCCAGCAGTTCCCTATCCCGACAAGTCTACGAGCAGTACTTC.

This rearrangement joins TRBV6-1 to TRBJ2-7; D is ambiguous. The CDR3 contains 14 residues. CDR1 is MNHNS and CDR2 is SASEGT in the germline V gene. Trimming took off 5 bases at V and 2 bases at J, with 13 bases between the two ends. The CDR3 DNA sequence: TGTGCCAGCAGTCAGGCCAGACCGGCCTACGAGCAGTACTTC. Its protein product is CASSQARPAYEQYF.

This clone was counted a single time. The limits of the CDR3 on the DNA are not certain, so only TCRdb's listed CDR3 is given. The chain uses TRBV6-5 and TRBJ2-1; the table's D call, TRBD2, has no DNA check behind it. Germline values: CDR1 MNHEY, CDR2 SVGAGI. A total of 15 residues make up the CDR3, ends included. The CDR3 is CASILGLAAANEQFF.

The chain employs TRBV7-9 and TRBJ2-3; no definite D call. The V gene's germline CDR1 is SEHNR and CDR2 FQNEAQ (reference sequence). V gave up 6 bases and J gave up 0 bases, with 13 bases separating them. The CDR3 is made up of 15 amino acids. The CDR3 loop is CASSAQGASTDTQYF. In DNA, the CDR3 is TGTGCCAGCAGTGCCCAAGGAGCCAGCACAGATACGCAGTATTTT.

The V call is TRBV11-2, the J call TRBJ1-4, with unresolved D. V lost 1 base to trimming and J lost 3 bases, with 12 bases between them. CDR1 is SGHAT and CDR2 is FQNNGV in the germline V gene. The CDR3 runs to 16 residues. CDR3 in DNA: TGTGCCAGCAGCTTAGGTCCCGAGGCGTCTAATGAAAAACTGTTTTTT. Translation gives CASSLGPEASNEKLFF. Filled out from reference TRBV11-2 and TRBJ1-4, the complete variable domain reads EAGVAQSPRYKIIEKRQSVAFWCNPISGHATLYWYQQILGQGPKLLIQFQNNGVVDDSQLPKDRFSAERLKGVDSTLKIQPAKLEDSAVYLCASSLGPEASNEKLFFGSGTQLSVL.

The chain is built from TRBV15 and TRBJ2-4, with D tentatively TRBD2 (6 bases). Germline V lookup: CDR1 LNHNV, CDR2 YYDKDF (reference sequence). The ends were cut back, 0 bases at V and 8 bases at J, with 11 bases in the middle. There are 14 residues in the CDR3. CDR3 in amino acids: CATSRDPRGDIQYF. In DNA, the CDR3 is TGTGCCACCAGCAGAGATCCCCGCGGGGACATTCAGTACTTC.